One and the same sample provided the 27 T cell receptor beta chains below, sequenced in a study of cytomegalovirus exposure and HLA in healthy donors. PCR employed 60 Vbeta and 13 Jbeta primers. Profiled with immunoSEQ multiplex PCR; TCRdb holds only in-frame clones, not every one. The sample spans tens of thousands of clones; the ten largest clones claim 11%. Sequencing was performed on PBMCs. Receptor source: a woman aged 50 to 60 in good health and CMV-seropositive.

The chain uses TRBV6-1 and TRBJ1-3; a weak D match, TRBD1 (5 bases). V dropped 0 bases and J dropped 0 bases, with 15 bases sitting between them. Per germline, CDR1 MNHNS and CDR2 SASEGT. This CDR3 contains 18 residues. The CDR3 DNA reads as TGTGCCAGCAGTGAAGCGGTTTCAGGGTACTACTCTGGAAACACCATATATTTT. It translates to CASSEAVSGYYSGNTIYF.

The J gene is TRBJ1-5, the V gene TRBV27; 7 positions agree with TRBD1. The length of the CDR3 is 15 residues. The V gene end was trimmed by 5 bases and the J gene end by 2 bases; junction bases not matched to a gene: 6. The germline gives CDR1 MNHEY, CDR2 SMNVEV (reference sequence). Here the CDR3 reads CASSRIGQGNQPQHF. DNA of the CDR3: TGTGCCAGCAGTCGAATCGGACAGGGCAATCAGCCCCAGCATTTT.

The CDR3 protein is CASSSRGLAGNNEQFF. The CDR3, as DNA: TGCGCCAGCAGCTCCCGGGGACTAGCGGGGAACAATGAGCAGTTCTTC. The J gene is TRBJ2-1, the V gene TRBV5-1; 13 bases fit TRBD2. The CDR3 consists of 16 residues. V gave up 3 bases and J gave up 5 bases; unmatched junction bases: 5. The V gene's germline CDR1 is SGHRS and CDR2 YFSETQ.

The chain is built from TRBV30 and TRBJ2-7, with 13 positions matching TRBD2. Per the germline V gene, CDR1 is GTSNPN and CDR2 is SVGIG (reference sequence). This CDR3 is built from 15 residues. V dropped 0 bases and J dropped 6; count of bases not matched to a gene: 5. The CDR3 coding sequence is TGTGCCTGGAGTGTTGGACTAGCGGGAGAGGTCGAGCAGTACTTC. Amino acid sequence: CAWSVGLAGEVEQYF.

The chain links TRBV6-1 to TRBJ1-3; D is perhaps TRBD1 (6 bases). The CDR3 is 15 amino acids. Trimming removed 6 bases from V and 0 bases from J, with 12 bases in between. Germline assignment: CDR1 MNHNS and CDR2 SASEGT. The CDR3 here is CASRRQDFSGNTIYF. The DNA for the CDR3 is TGTGCCAGCAGAAGACAGGACTTCTCTGGAAACACCATATATTTT.

V and J are TRBV5-1 and TRBJ2-6; 7 positions match TRBD2. The CDR3 extends over 18 amino acids. With 2 bases clipped from V and 0 bases from J, the junction kept 8 bases outside the gene matches. Germline loops: CDR1 SGHRS, CDR2 YFSETQ. CDR3 in amino acids: CASSLGAGPLSGANVLTF. As DNA, the CDR3 is TGCGCCAGCAGCTTAGGAGCGGGGCCCCTCTCTGGGGCCAACGTCCTGACTTTC.

The chain employs TRBV11-2 and TRBJ1-6, with TRBD1 as a possible D gene (6 bases). Per the germline V gene, CDR1 is SGHAT and CDR2 is FQNNGV. The CDR3 contains 13 residues. The germline V and J ends were trimmed by 2 bases and 8 bases, with 7 bases remaining between them. The DNA of the CDR3 is TGTGCCAGCAGCTTATCAGGGGATTCACCCCTCCACTTT. Protein sequence: CASSLSGDSPLHF. Drawing the rest from reference TRBV11-2 and TRBJ1-6, the complete variable domain is EAGVAQSPRYKIIEKRQSVAFWCNPISGHATLYWYQQILGQGPKLLIQFQNNGVVDDSQLPKDRFSAERLKGVDSTLKIQPAKLEDSAVYLCASSLSGDSPLHFGNGTRLTVT.

The CDR3 DNA reads TGTGCCAGCAGTACTAGCGGGGTCAGGCTCGATGAGCAGTTCTTC. Residues: CASSTSGVRLDEQFF. This sequence joins TRBV28 and TRBJ2-1; 10 bases are a match to TRBD2. Looked up from germline, CDR1 is MDHEN and CDR2 is SYDVKM. V gave up 5 bases and J gave up 8 bases; unmatched junction bases: 9. The CDR3 runs 15 residues.

J is TRBJ2-7 and V is TRBV28; possibly TRBD1 for D (5 bases). The CDR3 is made up of 13 amino acids. From germline, CDR1 is MDHEN and CDR2 SYDVKM. Trimming left V 2 bases short and J 6 bases short, with 11 bases between. CDR3 sequence: CASSLPDRTEQYF. Here the CDR3 DNA reads TGTGCCAGCAGTTTACCCGACAGAACCGAGCAGTACTTC.

The chain uses TRBV11-2 and TRBJ2-2, with 8 bases aligning to TRBD2. V gave up 4 bases and J gave up 5 bases; unmatched junction bases: 9. This CDR3 contains 16 residues. From germline, CDR1 is SGHAT and CDR2 FQNNGV. The CDR3 region has the DNA TGTGCCAGCAGCTCCTATAGCGGGAAAAGTACCGGGGAGCTGTTTTTT. It encodes CASSSYSGKSTGELFF.

This sequence joins TRBV9 and TRBJ2-3, with D perhaps TRBD2 (6 bases). Germline CDR1 is SGDLS and CDR2 is YYNGEE. The V gene lost 0 bases and the J gene lost 4 bases, with 9 bases spanning the gap. The CDR3 loop spans 14 amino acids. CDR3 coding DNA: TGTGCCAGCAGCGTAGCTAGCGCCGCAGATACGCAGTATTTT. Residues: CASSVASAADTQYF.

V is TRBV7-2 and J is TRBJ1-1; the match to TRBD1 covers 8 bases. The CDR3 length is 13 residues. Germline CDR1 is SGHTA and CDR2 is FQGNSA. Trimming cost V 5 bases and J 8 bases; bases outside gene matches: 7. The CDR3 nucleotides read TGTGCCAGCAGCGACCGGGACAGGCGAGAAGCTTTCTTT. It specifies CASSDRDRREAFF.

The gene calls are TRBV5-4 and TRBJ1-4, with 8 bases fitting TRBD1. The CDR3 spans 15 residues. Germline-derived CDR1 and CDR2 are SGHNT and YYREEE (reference sequence). V shed 2 bases, J shed 8 bases, and the junction held 8 bases outside the gene matches. The CDR3 reads CASSLRQGREEKLFF. DNA for the CDR3: TGTGCCAGCAGCTTAAGACAGGGGAGAGAGGAAAAACTGTTTTTT.

The V call is TRBV2, the J call TRBJ2-7; D is undetermined. V lost 4 bases and J lost 4, with 14 bases in between. CDR1 and CDR2 from the germline V gene are SNHLY and FYNNEI. The CDR3 sequence is 14 residues long. The CDR3 DNA sequence: TGTGCCAGCAGTGCTCTGACTGGTTCTTACGAGCAGTACTTC. The encoded protein is CASSALTGSYEQYF. Supplemented by reference TRBV2 and TRBJ2-7, the full variable domain reads EPEVTQTPSHQVTQMGQEVILRCVPISNHLYFYWYRQILGQKVEFLVSFYNNEISEKSEIFDDQFSVERPDGSNFTLKIRSTKLEDSAMYFCASSALTGSYEQYFGPGTRLTVT.

The rearrangement joins TRBV28 to TRBJ1-2; no clear D. V lost 0 bases and J lost 6, with 5 bases in between. The CDR3 consists of 12 residues. From germline, CDR1 is MDHEN and CDR2 SYDVKM. CDR3 in DNA: TGTGCCAGCAGTTTATGGCCGGATGGCTACACCTTC. Translation: CASSLWPDGYTF.

This rearrangement joins TRBV9 to TRBJ1-1; no reliable D call. Germline assignment: CDR1 SGDLS and CDR2 YYNGEE. The V end lost 4 bases, the J end lost 4 bases, and 14 bases lay between the germline ends. This CDR3 is 14 amino acids long. CDR3 residues: CASSYRRESTEAFF. CDR3 nucleotides: TGTGCCAGCAGCTACCGACGGGAGAGCACTGAAGCTTTCTTT. Using reference TRBV9 and TRBJ1-1 for the parts outside the CDR3, the full variable domain is DSGVTQTPKHLITATGQRVTLRCSPRSGDLSVYWYQQSLDQGLQFLIQYYNGEERAKGNILERFSAQQFPDLHSELNLSSLELGDSALYFCASSYRRESTEAFFGQGTRLTVV.

The genes are TRBV5-1 and TRBJ2-1; D not certain. The CDR3 is 15 residues long. V lost 4 bases and J 8 bases, leaving 19 bases between the germline ends. Germline CDR1 SGHRS, CDR2 YFSETQ. CDR3 sequence (DNA): TGCGCCAGCAGCCCTTTCGGAAAGGTAGGAGATGAGCAGTTCTTC. It translates to CASSPFGKVGDEQFF. The entire variable domain, with the rest obtained from reference TRBV5-1 and TRBJ2-1, is as follows: KAGVTQTPRYLIKTRGQQVTLSCSPISGHRSVSWYQQTPGQGLQFLFEYFSETQRNKGNFPGRFSGRQFSNSRSEMNVSTLELGDSALYLCASSPFGKVGDEQFFGPGTRLTVL.

About this clone itself: The sample holds other DNA sequences that translate to the same CDR3. The V and J genes are TRBV18 and TRBJ2-3, with D maybe TRBD2 (6 bases). Trimming cost V 6 bases and J 1 base, with 11 bases left between them. Per the germline V gene, CDR1 is KGHSH and CDR2 is LQKENI. The CDR3 has 14 amino acids. CDR3 in DNA: TGTGCCAGCTCTCCCCCGGGGGGCACAGATACGCAGTATTTT. This gives the protein CASSPPGGTDTQYF.

Concerning this clone: The same CDR3 is also encoded by other DNA sequences in this sample. The genes are TRBV19 and TRBJ1-2; D unresolved. Germline values: CDR1 LNHDA, CDR2 SQIVND (reference sequence). Trimming removed 6 bases at V and 0 bases at J, with 14 bases between. CDR3 size: 15 residues. CDR3 sequence reads: CASSPSGGANYGYTF. The DNA for the CDR3 is TGTGCCAGTAGCCCTTCTGGAGGTGCTAACTATGGCTACACCTTC.

The chain has TRBV4-1 and TRBJ2-1; 8 nucleotides align to TRBD2. The CDR3 has 15 residues. V dropped 4 bases and J dropped 8; count of bases not matched to a gene: 10. Germline V gene sequence: CDR1 MGHRA, CDR2 YSYEKL. The CDR3 loop is CASSPPGTSRYEQFF. CDR3 DNA: TGCGCCAGCAGCCCCCCCGGGACTAGTAGGTATGAGCAGTTCTTC.

The gene calls are TRBV19 and TRBJ2-2, with D perhaps TRBD1 (5 bases). With 7 bases removed from V and 1 base from J, the gap between germline ends came to 10 bases. Germline CDR1 reads LNHDA; CDR2 reads SQIVND (reference sequence). The CDR3 covers 14 residues. CDR3 region: CASIVRENTGELFF. The CDR3 DNA is TGTGCCAGTATTGTCAGGGAGAACACCGGGGAGCTGTTTTTT.

V usage is TRBV11-2 and J usage is TRBJ2-1, with 7 bases lining up with TRBD1. The CDR3 runs to 12 residues. Germline loops: CDR1 SGHAT, CDR2 FQNNGV. After removal of 4 bases from V and 9 bases from J, the junction contained 3 bases not matched to a gene. CDR3 sequence (DNA): TGTGCCAGCAGCTCACAGGGGTTTGAGCAGTTCTTC. Its translation: CASSSQGFEQFF.

The chain carries TRBV4-1 and TRBJ2-7, with a possible D match to TRBD1 (6 bases). The CDR3 spans 15 residues. Trimming left V 0 bases short and J 3 bases short, with 12 bases between. Germline CDR1 and CDR2: MGHRA and YSYEKL. CDR3 coding DNA: TGCGCCAGCAGCCAAGATCGGGCAGGGGTCTACGAGCAGTACTTC. It is translated as CASSQDRAGVYEQYF.

The V call is TRBV4-1, the J call TRBJ2-5; TRBD2 agrees at 9 bases. CDR1 is MGHRA, CDR2 YSYEKL, per germline. J lost 7 bases, V lost 1 base, and 13 bases had no gene match. The CDR3 spans 17 residues. CDR3 in DNA: TGCGCCAGCAGCCAAGGGCGGATCTTAGCGGGAGAGGGGACCCAGTACTTC. Protein sequence: CASSQGRILAGEGTQYF.

This chain uses TRBV27 with TRBJ1-5, with 10 bases fitting TRBD1. This CDR3 contains 16 residues. The V and J ends lost 1 base and 2 bases, in that order; junction bases with no gene match: 2. The germline CDR1 and CDR2 sequences are MNHEY and SMNVEV (reference sequence). The chain's CDR3 is CASSLLGTGGNQPQHF. CDR3 DNA sequence: TGTGCCAGCAGTTTATTGGGGACAGGGGGCAATCAGCCCCAGCATTTT.

The rearrangement links TRBV11-1 to TRBJ2-1, with 8 nucleotides matching TRBD1. The CDR3 consists of 16 residues. Germline CDR1 SGHAT, CDR2 FQDESV (reference sequence). V shed 1 base, J shed 5 bases, and the junction held 7 bases outside the gene matches. CDR3 sequence: CASSLGDLDRDNEQFF. The CDR3 DNA is TGTGCCAGCAGCTTAGGGGACTTGGACAGGGACAATGAGCAGTTCTTC.

V is TRBV9 and J is TRBJ1-2, with D maybe TRBD1 (6 bases). CDR1 is SGDLS, CDR2 YYNGEE, per germline. This CDR3 has 16 residues. The V gene lost 0 bases and the J gene lost 4 bases, with 16 bases spanning the gap. The DNA of the CDR3 is TGTGCCAGCAGCGTAGGGCCCCAGGGGACCCGCTATGGCTACACCTTC. Translated: CASSVGPQGTRYGYTF. The full variable domain, with the rest looked up from reference TRBV9 and TRBJ1-2, is DSGVTQTPKHLITATGQRVTLRCSPRSGDLSVYWYQQSLDQGLQFLIQYYNGEERAKGNILERFSAQQFPDLHSELNLSSLELGDSALYFCASSVGPQGTRYGYTFGSGTRLTVV.